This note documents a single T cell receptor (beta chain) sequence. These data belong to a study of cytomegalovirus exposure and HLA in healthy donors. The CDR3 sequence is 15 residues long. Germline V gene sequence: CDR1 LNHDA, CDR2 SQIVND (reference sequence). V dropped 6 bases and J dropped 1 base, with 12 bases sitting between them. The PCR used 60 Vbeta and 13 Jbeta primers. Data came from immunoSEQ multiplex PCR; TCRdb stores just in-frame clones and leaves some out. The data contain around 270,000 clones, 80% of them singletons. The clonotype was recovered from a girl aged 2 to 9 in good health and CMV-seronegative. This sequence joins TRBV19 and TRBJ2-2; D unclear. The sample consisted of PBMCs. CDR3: CASRNDGLNTGELFF. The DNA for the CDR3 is TGTGCCAGTAGGAACGACGGGTTGAACACCGGGGAGCTGTTTTTT.